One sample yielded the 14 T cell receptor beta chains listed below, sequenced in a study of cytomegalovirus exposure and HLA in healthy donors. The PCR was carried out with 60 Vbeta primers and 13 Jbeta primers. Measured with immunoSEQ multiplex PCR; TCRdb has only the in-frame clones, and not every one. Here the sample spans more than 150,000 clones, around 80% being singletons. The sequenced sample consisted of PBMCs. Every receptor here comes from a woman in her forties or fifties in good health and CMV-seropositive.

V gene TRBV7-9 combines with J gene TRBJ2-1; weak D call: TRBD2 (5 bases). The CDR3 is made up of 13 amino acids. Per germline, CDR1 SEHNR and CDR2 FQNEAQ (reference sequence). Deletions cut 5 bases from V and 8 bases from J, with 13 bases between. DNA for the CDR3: TGTGCCAGCAGCCCAGCCGTCGGGGATGAGCAGTTCTTC. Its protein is CASSPAVGDEQFF.

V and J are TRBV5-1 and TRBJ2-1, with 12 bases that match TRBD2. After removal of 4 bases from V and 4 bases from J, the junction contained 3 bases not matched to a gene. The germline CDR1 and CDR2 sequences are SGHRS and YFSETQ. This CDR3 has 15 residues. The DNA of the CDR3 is TGCGCCAGCAGCCCGACTAGCGGGAGTTACAATGAGCAGTTCTTC. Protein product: CASSPTSGSYNEQFF.

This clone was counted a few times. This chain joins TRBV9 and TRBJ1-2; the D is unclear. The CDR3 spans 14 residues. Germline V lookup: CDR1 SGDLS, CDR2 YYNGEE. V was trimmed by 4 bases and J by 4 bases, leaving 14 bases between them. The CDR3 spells CASSPAQAGYGYTF. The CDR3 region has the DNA TGTGCCAGCAGCCCCGCTCAAGCCGGCTATGGCTACACCTTC.

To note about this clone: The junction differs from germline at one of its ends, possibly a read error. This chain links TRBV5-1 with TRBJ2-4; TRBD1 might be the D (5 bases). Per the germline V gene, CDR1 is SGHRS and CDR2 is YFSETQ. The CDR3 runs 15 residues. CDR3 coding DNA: TGCGCCAGCAGCTTTGCCCTGGGCAGGGAAAACAGTCAGTACTTC. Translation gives CASSFALGRENSQYF.

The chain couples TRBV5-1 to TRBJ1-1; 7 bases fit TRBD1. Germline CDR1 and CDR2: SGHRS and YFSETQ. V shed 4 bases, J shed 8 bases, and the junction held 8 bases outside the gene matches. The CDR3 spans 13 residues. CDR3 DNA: TGCGCCAGCAGCCATGACCAGGGGGGCGAAGCTTTCTTT. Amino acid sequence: CASSHDQGGEAFF.

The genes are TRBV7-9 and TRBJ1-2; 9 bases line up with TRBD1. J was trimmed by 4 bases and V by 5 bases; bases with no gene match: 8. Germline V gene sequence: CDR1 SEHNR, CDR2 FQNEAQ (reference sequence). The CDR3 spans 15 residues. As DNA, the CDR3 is TGTGCCAGCAGCCCTTCGGACAGGGGCACCTATGGCTACACCTTC. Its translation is CASSPSDRGTYGYTF.

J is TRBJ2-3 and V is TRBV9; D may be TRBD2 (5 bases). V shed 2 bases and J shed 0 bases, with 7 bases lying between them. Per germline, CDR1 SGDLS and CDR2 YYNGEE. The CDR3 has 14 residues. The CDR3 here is CASSVSGSTDTQYF. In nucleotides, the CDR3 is TGTGCCAGCAGCGTCAGCGGTAGCACAGATACGCAGTATTTT.

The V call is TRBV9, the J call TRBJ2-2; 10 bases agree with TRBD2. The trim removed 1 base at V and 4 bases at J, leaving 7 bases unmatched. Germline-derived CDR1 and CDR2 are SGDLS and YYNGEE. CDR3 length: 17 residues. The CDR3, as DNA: TGTGCCAGCAGCGTATCCCTAGCGGGAGCGGGCACCGGGGAGCTGTTTTTT. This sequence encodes CASSVSLAGAGTGELFF.

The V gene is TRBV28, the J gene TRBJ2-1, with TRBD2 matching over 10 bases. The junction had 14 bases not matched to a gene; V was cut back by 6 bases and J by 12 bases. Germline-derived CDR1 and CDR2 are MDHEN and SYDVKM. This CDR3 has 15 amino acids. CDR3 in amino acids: CASRGLSSGRIGQFF. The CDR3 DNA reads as TGTGCCAGCAGGGGTCTGAGTAGCGGGAGGATAGGGCAGTTCTTC.

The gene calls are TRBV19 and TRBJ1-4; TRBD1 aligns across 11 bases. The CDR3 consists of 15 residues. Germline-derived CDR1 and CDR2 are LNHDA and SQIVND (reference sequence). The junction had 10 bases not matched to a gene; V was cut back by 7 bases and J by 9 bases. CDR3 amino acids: CASTLTGTGGQKLFF. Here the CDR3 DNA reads TGTGCCAGTACCCTGACCGGGACAGGGGGACAAAAACTGTTTTTT.

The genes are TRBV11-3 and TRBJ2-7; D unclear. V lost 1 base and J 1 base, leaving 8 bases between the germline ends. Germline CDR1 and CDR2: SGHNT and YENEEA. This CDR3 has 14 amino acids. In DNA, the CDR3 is TGTGCCAGCAGCTTAGTTGGGCAGTCCTACGAGCAGTACTTC. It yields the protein CASSLVGQSYEQYF. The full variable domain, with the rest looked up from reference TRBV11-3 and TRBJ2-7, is EAGVVQSPRYKIIEKKQPVAFWCNPISGHNTLYWYLQNLGQGPELLIRYENEEAVDDSQLPKDRFSAERLKGVDSTLKIQPAELGDSAVYLCASSLVGQSYEQYFGPGTRLTVT.

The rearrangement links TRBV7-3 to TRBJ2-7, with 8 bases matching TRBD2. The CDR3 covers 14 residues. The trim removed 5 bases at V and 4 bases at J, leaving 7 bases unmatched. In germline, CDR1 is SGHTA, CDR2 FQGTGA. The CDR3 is CASSPSGSWYEQYF. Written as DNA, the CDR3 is TGTGCCAGCAGCCCAAGCGGGAGTTGGTACGAGCAGTACTTC. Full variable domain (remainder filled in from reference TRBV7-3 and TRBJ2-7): GAGVSQTPSNKVTEKGKYVELRCDPISGHTALYWYRQSLGQGPEFLIYFQGTGAADDSGLPNDRFFAVRPEGSVSTLKIQRTERGDSAVYLCASSPSGSWYEQYFGPGTRLTVT.

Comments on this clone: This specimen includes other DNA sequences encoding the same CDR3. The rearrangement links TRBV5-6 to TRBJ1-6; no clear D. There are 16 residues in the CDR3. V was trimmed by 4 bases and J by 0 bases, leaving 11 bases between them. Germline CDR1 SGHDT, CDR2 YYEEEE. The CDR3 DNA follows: TGTGCCAGCAGCCCGGGTGATAGCTCCTATAATTCACCCCTCCACTTT. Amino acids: CASSPGDSSYNSPLHF.

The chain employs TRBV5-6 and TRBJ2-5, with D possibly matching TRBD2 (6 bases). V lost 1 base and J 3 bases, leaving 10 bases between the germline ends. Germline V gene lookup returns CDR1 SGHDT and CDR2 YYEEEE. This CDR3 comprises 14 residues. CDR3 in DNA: TGTGCCAGCAGCTTGTTCACTAGCAAAGAGACCCAGTACTTC. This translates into CASSLFTSKETQYF.